The 2 T cell receptor beta chains given below trace back to one sample, sequenced in a study of blood T cell repertoires in COVID-19. The method was immunoSEQ multiplex PCR; TCRdb's version includes in-frame clones alone and lacks a portion of them. The sample consists of some 170,000 clones, roughly 80% of them appearing once. The sample taken for sequencing was peripheral blood. Receptors originate from a man aged 60 to 75 with acute or convalescent COVID-19.

This chain connects TRBV19 to TRBJ2-5; 7 bases map to TRBD1. The CDR3 is 14 amino acids. From germline, CDR1 is LNHDA and CDR2 SQIVND (reference sequence). V gave up 3 bases and J gave up 5 bases; unmatched junction bases: 6. CDR3 sequence (DNA): TGTGCCAGTAGTATTAGACAGGGTTTTGAGACCCAGTACTTC. It is translated as CASSIRQGFETQYF. The full variable domain, in which reference TRBV19 and TRBJ2-5 provide the parts outside the CDR3, is DGGITQSPKYLFRKEGQNVTLSCEQNLNHDAMYWYRQDPGQGLRLIYYSQIVNDFQKGDIAEGYSVSREKKESFPLTVTSAQKNPTAFYLCASSIRQGFETQYFGPGTRLLVL.

This chain links TRBV11-3 with TRBJ2-1, with 7 bases fitting TRBD2. The CDR3 length is 14 residues. The junction had 9 bases not matched to a gene; V was cut back by 5 bases and J by 8 bases. In germline, CDR1 is SGHNT, CDR2 YENEEA. The CDR3 spells CASSRRGLVHEQFF. The CDR3 DNA is TGTGCCAGCAGCCGAAGAGGACTAGTACATGAGCAGTTCTTC.